The 10 T cell receptor beta chains below were found in one sample sequenced in a study. Using its own MiXCR run on the RT-PCR reads, TCRdb lists one record per CDR3 protein. The table shows more than 600,000 distinct CDR3 sequences, with 14% occurring only once. Specimen: memory CD4+ T cells from blood. Receptors originate from a female donor in good health, serving as a healthy control.

Only a few counts were recorded for this clonotype. The genes are TRBV18 and TRBJ2-7, with no clear D. The CDR3 runs 13 residues. Trimming left V 3 bases short and J 5 bases short, with 11 bases between. Germline loops: CDR1 KGHSH, CDR2 LQKENI. The CDR3 sequence is CASSPIGIHEQYF. CDR3 DNA sequence: TGTGCCAGCTCACCCATAGGGATCCACGAGCAGTACTTC.

This chain connects TRBV2 to TRBJ2-1, with D possibly TRBD1 on 5 matching bases. The CDR3 extends over 11 amino acids. Germline loops: CDR1 SNHLY, CDR2 FYNNEI. The CDR3 reads CAVRGYNEQFF. The DNA for the CDR3 is TGTGCGGTAAGGGGCTACAATGAGCAGTTCTTC.

In this sample, this clonotype turned up many times. The rearrangement links TRBV5-1 to TRBJ1-5; D is unclear. V was trimmed by 0 bases and J by 8 bases, leaving 9 bases between them. CDR1 and CDR2 (germline): SGHRS, YFSETQ. The CDR3 has 13 residues. This chain's CDR3 is CASSLGRSEPQHF. The CDR3 nucleotides are TGCGCCAGCAGCTTGGGGAGGTCGGAGCCCCAGCATTTT.

About this clonotype itself: Its ends do not fully match the called genes, so a read error is possible. This chain links TRBV4-1 with TRBJ1-3, with 10 nucleotides matching TRBD1. Germline V gene sequence: CDR1 MGHRA, CDR2 YSYEKL. The CDR3 is made up of 10 amino acids. The DNA for the CDR3 is TGCGCCAGCAGCCCGACAGGGGGCGCTTTT. It translates to CASSPTGGAF.

The sample holds many counts of this clonotype. The chain carries TRBV20-1 and TRBJ2-2, with 12 bases fitting TRBD2. The CDR3 has 16 amino acids. CDR1 and CDR2 (germline): DFQATT, SNEGSKA (reference sequence). Trimming removed 3 bases from V and 3 bases from J; junction bases left unmatched: 5. The chain's CDR3 is CSARTTSGSYTGELFF. CDR3 bases: TGCAGTGCTAGGACGACTAGCGGGAGTTACACCGGGGAGCTGTTTTTT.

This clonotype was counted ten times or more. The chain employs TRBV7-2 and TRBJ2-5, with D possibly matching TRBD2 (5 bases). Trimming cost V 5 bases and J 3 bases, with 13 bases left between them. The CDR3 loop spans 14 amino acids. Germline values: CDR1 SGHTA, CDR2 FQGNSA. Written as DNA, the CDR3 is TGTGCCAGCAGCCAGCGGACCCTAGAAGAGACCCAGTACTTC. It translates to CASSQRTLEETQYF.

This rearrangement joins TRBV9 to TRBJ2-2, with 10 bases aligning to TRBD2. This CDR3 has 14 residues. From germline, CDR1 is SGDLS and CDR2 YYNGEE. Germline trimming cut 4 bases from V and 5 bases from J; bases unmatched to any gene: 2. The chain's CDR3 is CASSLGLATGELFF. The CDR3 bases are TGTGCCAGCAGCTTGGGACTAGCGACCGGGGAGCTGTTTTTT. Drawing the rest from reference TRBV9 and TRBJ2-2, the complete variable domain is DSGVTQTPKHLITATGQRVTLRCSPRSGDLSVYWYQQSLDQGLQFLIQYYNGEERAKGNILERFSAQQFPDLHSELNLSSLELGDSALYFCASSLGLATGELFFGEGSRLTVL.

This clonotype was detected a few times. The rearrangement links TRBV20-1 to TRBJ2-1; a weak D match, TRBD1 (6 bases). Germline-derived CDR1 and CDR2 are DFQATT and SNEGSKA (reference sequence). V lost 0 bases and J 6 bases, leaving 9 bases between the germline ends. This CDR3 has 13 residues. The CDR3 sequence is CSARDYRANEQFF. CDR3 sequence (DNA): TGCAGTGCTAGAGATTACAGGGCCAATGAGCAGTTCTTC.

This chain links TRBV5-8 with TRBJ2-7; 8 positions match TRBD1. Germline V gene lookup returns CDR1 SGHTS and CDR2 YDEGEE. The CDR3 runs 16 residues. Unmatched junction bases numbered 11, after V lost 4 bases and J lost 2 bases. The CDR3 loop is CASSPVWTGRPYEQYF. For the CDR3, the DNA is TGTGCCAGCAGCCCAGTTTGGACAGGGAGACCCTACGAGCAGTACTTC.

The rearrangement uses TRBV18 and TRBJ2-3; 13 bases are shared with TRBD2. This CDR3 has 16 amino acids. CDR1 and CDR2 from the germline V gene are KGHSH and LQKENI. Unmatched junction bases numbered 1, after V lost 3 bases and J lost 1 base. CDR3 coding DNA: TGTGCCAGCTCACCTACTAGCGGGGGGGGCACAGATACGCAGTATTTT. This encodes CASSPTSGGGTDTQYF.